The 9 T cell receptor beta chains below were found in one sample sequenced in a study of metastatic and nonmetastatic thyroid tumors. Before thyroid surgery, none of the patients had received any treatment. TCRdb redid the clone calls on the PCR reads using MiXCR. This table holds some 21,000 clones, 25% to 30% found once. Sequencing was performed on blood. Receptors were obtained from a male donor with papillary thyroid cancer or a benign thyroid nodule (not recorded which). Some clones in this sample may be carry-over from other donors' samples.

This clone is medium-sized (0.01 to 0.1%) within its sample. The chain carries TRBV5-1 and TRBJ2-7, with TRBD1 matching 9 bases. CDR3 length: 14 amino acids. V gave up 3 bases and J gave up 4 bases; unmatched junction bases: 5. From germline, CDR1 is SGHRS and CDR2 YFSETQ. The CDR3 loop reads CASSSGQGIYEQYF. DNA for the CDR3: TGCGCCAGCAGCTCGGGACAGGGTATTTACGAGCAGTACTTC.

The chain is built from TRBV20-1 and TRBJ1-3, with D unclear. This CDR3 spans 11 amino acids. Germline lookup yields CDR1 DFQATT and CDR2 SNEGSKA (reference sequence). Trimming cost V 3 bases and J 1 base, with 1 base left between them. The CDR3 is CSASSGNTIYF. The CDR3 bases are TGCAGTGCTAGTTCTGGAAACACCATATATTTT.

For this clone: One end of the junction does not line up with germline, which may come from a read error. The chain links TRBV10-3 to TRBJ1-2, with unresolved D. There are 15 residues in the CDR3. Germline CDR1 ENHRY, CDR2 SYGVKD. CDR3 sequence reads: CATSEPNSRVCGYTF. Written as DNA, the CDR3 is TGTGCCACCAGTGAGCCTAACTCACGAGTTTGTGGCTACACCTTC.

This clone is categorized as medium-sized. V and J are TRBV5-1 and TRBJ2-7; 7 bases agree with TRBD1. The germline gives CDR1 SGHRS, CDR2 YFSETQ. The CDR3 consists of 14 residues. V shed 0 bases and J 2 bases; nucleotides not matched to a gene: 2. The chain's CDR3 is CASSLDRGPYEQYF. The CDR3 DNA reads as TGCGCCAGCAGCTTGGACAGGGGACCCTACGAGCAGTACTTC.

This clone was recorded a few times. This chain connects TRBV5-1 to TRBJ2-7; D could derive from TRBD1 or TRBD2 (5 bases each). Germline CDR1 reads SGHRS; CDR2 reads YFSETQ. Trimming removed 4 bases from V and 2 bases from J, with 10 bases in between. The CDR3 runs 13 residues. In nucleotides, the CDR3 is TGCGCCAGCAGCCCCGGGGCCACCTACGAGCAGTACTTC. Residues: CASSPGATYEQYF. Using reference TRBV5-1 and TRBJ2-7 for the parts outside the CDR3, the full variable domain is KAGVTQTPRYLIKTRGQQVTLSCSPISGHRSVSWYQQTPGQGLQFLFEYFSETQRNKGNFPGRFSGRQFSNSRSEMNVSTLELGDSALYLCASSPGATYEQYFGPGTRLTVT.

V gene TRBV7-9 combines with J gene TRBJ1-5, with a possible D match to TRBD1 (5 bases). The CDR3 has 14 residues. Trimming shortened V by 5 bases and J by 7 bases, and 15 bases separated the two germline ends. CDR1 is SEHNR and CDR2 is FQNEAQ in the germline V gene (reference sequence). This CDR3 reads CASSPSREGQPQHF. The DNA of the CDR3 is TGTGCCAGCAGCCCTTCCAGGGAAGGACAGCCCCAGCATTTT.

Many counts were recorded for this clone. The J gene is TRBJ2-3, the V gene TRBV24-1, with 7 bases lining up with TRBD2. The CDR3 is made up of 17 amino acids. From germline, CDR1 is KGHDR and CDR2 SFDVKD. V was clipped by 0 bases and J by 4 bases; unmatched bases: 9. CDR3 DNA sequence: TGTGCCACCAGTGATTTGCTGGCGGGAGACGGTCCAGATACGCAGTATTTT. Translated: CATSDLLAGDGPDTQYF.

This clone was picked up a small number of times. CDR3 in DNA: TGTGCCAGCAGTTACTCCAACTCCTACGAGCAGTACTTC. It codes for CASSYSNSYEQYF. This chain links TRBV6-5 with TRBJ2-7; D uncertain. V shed 0 bases and J shed 0 bases, with 3 bases lying between them. CDR3 length: 13 residues. CDR1 is MNHEY, CDR2 SVGAGI, per germline.

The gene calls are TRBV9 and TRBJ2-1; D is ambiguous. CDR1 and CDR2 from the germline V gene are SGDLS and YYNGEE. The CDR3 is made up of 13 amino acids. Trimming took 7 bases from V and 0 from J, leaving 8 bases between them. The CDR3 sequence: CASGESSYNEQFF. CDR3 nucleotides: TGTGCCAGCGGGGAAAGCTCCTACAATGAGCAGTTCTTC.